These 9 T cell receptor beta chains were sequenced from one sample in a study of blood T cells in healthy people across ages. A second PCR of about 6 to 11 cycles used a sample-barcoded 5' primer and a J-beta primer mix. A single record per CDR3 protein comes from TCRdb applying MiXCR to the 5' RACE reads. Of approximately 810,000 distinct CDR3 sequences detected, under 35% appear once; the ten largest clones hold 15% to 20%. Input material: blood. These receptors were taken from a woman over 75 in good health.

This clonotype showed up just a few times. CDR3 residues: CASSLVDTRDPEAFF. The DNA for the CDR3 is TGCGCCAGCAGCTTGGTCGACACCCGGGACCCTGAAGCTTTCTTT. The V and J genes are TRBV5-1 and TRBJ1-1, with a weak D call TRBD1 (5 bases). The CDR3 is 15 residues long. The germline V and J ends were trimmed by 0 bases and 6 bases, with 15 bases remaining between them. Germline V gene lookup returns CDR1 SGHRS and CDR2 YFSETQ.

Many counts were recorded for this clonotype. The chain is built from TRBV7-9 and TRBJ2-1, with 11 bases fitting TRBD1. The CDR3 spans 15 residues. V lost 5 bases and J lost 6; bases outside the gene matches: 6. Germline assignment: CDR1 SEHNR and CDR2 FQNEAQ (reference sequence). The CDR3 loop reads CASSETGTGGNEQFF. The DNA for the CDR3 is TGTGCCAGCAGCGAGACCGGGACAGGGGGCAATGAGCAGTTCTTC.

This clonotype has a count of ten or more. The rearrangement joins TRBV4-3 to TRBJ2-3, with 13 bases that match TRBD2. Germline V gene data show CDR1 as LGHNA and CDR2 as YSLEER. V lost 3 bases to trimming and J lost 6 bases; unmatched junction nucleotides: 3. This CDR3 region has 15 residues. The CDR3 nucleotides read TGCGCCAGCAGCCAGGCACTAGCGGGGGGGGATACGCAGTATTTT. The encoded protein is CASSQALAGGDTQYF.

This chain joins TRBV6-2 or TRBV6-3 and TRBJ1-1; 8 bases line up with TRBD1. With 4 bases clipped from V and 1 base from J, the junction kept 8 bases outside the gene matches. The CDR3 loop spans 16 amino acids. The germline V gene encodes CDR1 MNHEY and CDR2 SVGEGT. The CDR3 DNA reads as TGTGCCAGCAGTTCCGGACAGGGAAGGAGGAACACTGAAGCTTTCTTT. It translates to CASSSGQGRRNTEAFF.

The chain links TRBV9 to TRBJ1-1; D gene uncertain. CDR1 SGDLS and CDR2 YYNGEE come from the germline V gene. With 0 bases removed from V and 7 bases from J, the gap between germline ends came to 25 bases. The CDR3 runs 18 residues. The CDR3 protein is CASSVGANPNLRTGEAFF. CDR3 DNA: TGTGCCAGCAGCGTAGGGGCAAACCCGAACCTCCGGACCGGTGAAGCTTTCTTT.

This clonotype was detected a few times. V is TRBV4-3 and J is TRBJ2-2, with 8 bases lining up with TRBD1. The CDR3 is made up of 16 amino acids. The V and J ends lost 2 bases and 6 bases, in that order; junction bases with no gene match: 8. Germline V lookup: CDR1 LGHNA, CDR2 YSLEER. The CDR3 bases are TGCGCCAGCAGCCAACAGACAGGGGCCTACGCCGGGGAGCTGTTTTTT. Protein product: CASSQQTGAYAGELFF.

This clonotype has more than one count but fewer than ten. This chain uses TRBV30 with TRBJ2-7, with 7 positions matching TRBD1. The CDR3 consists of 16 residues. Germline CDR1 and CDR2: GTSNPN and SVGIG (reference sequence). V dropped 3 bases and J dropped 0; count of bases not matched to a gene: 11. CDR3 loop: CAWRHSGTVGSYEQYF. CDR3 in DNA: TGTGCCTGGAGACACTCCGGGACAGTAGGCTCCTACGAGCAGTACTTC.

This clonotype was recorded a few times. A much larger clone sits a single nucleotide away, making a read error possible. This sequence joins TRBV7-2 and TRBJ1-2; D is unclear. Germline CDR1 reads SGHTA; CDR2 reads FQGNSA. The CDR3 spans 16 residues. As DNA, the CDR3 is TGTGCCGGCAGCTCCGCGACCGGCCTCCTTGACTATGGCTACACCTTC. This encodes CAGSSATGLLDYGYTF.

This clonotype was observed at least ten times. The chain couples TRBV6-2 or TRBV6-3 to TRBJ2-4, with a tentative D call TRBD1 (6 bases). Germline V CDR1 and CDR2: MNHEY, SVGEGT. V lost 6 bases and J lost 0, with 21 bases in between. This CDR3 spans 18 amino acids. The CDR3 loop reads CASSLQGAGRKAKNIQYF. CDR3 nucleotide sequence: TGTGCCAGCAGCTTACAGGGCGCTGGTAGAAAAGCCAAAAACATTCAGTACTTC.